These 11 T cell receptor beta chains originate from one sample sequenced in a study of shared clonotypes between healthy human individuals. Only in-frame clones appear in the TCRdb table, and some are missing; sequencing was by immunoSEQ multiplex PCR. This table has approximately 1,500,000 clones, about 96% appearing once. The sequencing input was naive CD4+ T cells sorted from blood. Subset noted: CD45RA+ positively selected. Source of these receptors: a young man in good health.

The CDR3 spells CASSRQGASYEQYF. DNA of the CDR3: TGTGCCAGCAGTCGACAGGGGGCATCCTACGAGCAGTACTTC. The rearrangement uses TRBV7-8 and TRBJ2-7; 10 positions agree with TRBD1. J lost 1 base, V lost 6 bases, and 3 bases had no gene match. The V gene's germline CDR1 is SGHVS and CDR2 FQNEAQ. There are 14 residues in the CDR3.

J is TRBJ1-2 and V is TRBV7-2, with unresolved D. Trimming pared 1 base from V and 4 bases from J, leaving 13 bases between. The CDR3 loop spans 15 amino acids. The germline V gene encodes CDR1 SGHTA and CDR2 FQGNSA. CDR3: CASSLVGSETYGYTF. CDR3 DNA: TGTGCCAGCAGCTTAGTAGGGTCGGAAACCTATGGCTACACCTTC.

This rearrangement joins TRBV2 to TRBJ2-7; no clear D gene. This CDR3 comprises 13 residues. The germline gives CDR1 SNHLY, CDR2 FYNNEI. Trimming took off 5 bases at V and 6 bases at J, with 14 bases between the two ends. This chain's CDR3 is CASSQGLRSEQYF. CDR3 DNA: TGTGCCAGCAGTCAAGGGTTAAGAAGCGAGCAGTACTTC.

The V and J genes are TRBV6-5 and TRBJ2-7; no clear D. The CDR3 is 11 amino acids. Trimming shortened V by 7 bases and J by 3 bases, and 7 bases separated the two germline ends. Germline V gene lookup returns CDR1 MNHEY and CDR2 SVGAGI. The CDR3 sequence: CASTNDYEQYF. DNA for the CDR3: TGTGCCAGCACAAACGACTACGAGCAGTACTTC.

This chain joins TRBV11-2 and TRBJ2-2; D gene unclear. V gave up 5 bases and J gave up 7 bases, with 5 bases separating them. CDR1 is SGHAT, CDR2 FQNNGV, per germline. The CDR3 is 11 amino acids. DNA for the CDR3: TGTGCCAGCAGCCATAACGGGGAGCTGTTTTTT. Residues: CASSHNGELFF.

This clone was detected once. In DNA, the CDR3 is TGTGCCAGCAGCCAAGACCTAGCGGGAACGGACGAGCAGTACTTC. Protein product: CASSQDLAGTDEQYF. The genes are TRBV14 and TRBJ2-7, with TRBD2 identical over 9 bases. Trimming removed 0 bases from V and 5 bases from J; junction bases left unmatched: 5. Germline V gene lookup returns CDR1 SGHDN and CDR2 FVKESK. CDR3 size: 15 residues.

The chain recombines TRBV9 with TRBJ2-1; 11 bases agree with TRBD1. Germline V gene lookup returns CDR1 SGDLS and CDR2 YYNGEE. The J segment lost 7 bases and the V segment lost 2 bases, leaving 11 bases of the junction unmatched. The CDR3 is made up of 17 amino acids. The CDR3 sequence: CASSVRDRGGLGNEQFF. The CDR3 nucleotides read TGTGCCAGCAGCGTTAGGGACAGGGGGGGACTCGGGAATGAGCAGTTCTTC. The full variable domain, with the rest looked up from reference TRBV9 and TRBJ2-1, is DSGVTQTPKHLITATGQRVTLRCSPRSGDLSVYWYQQSLDQGLQFLIQYYNGEERAKGNILERFSAQQFPDLHSELNLSSLELGDSALYFCASSVRDRGGLGNEQFFGPGTRLTVL.

The V call is TRBV4-3, the J call TRBJ2-7, with D perhaps TRBD1 or TRBD2 (5 bases each). Trimming stripped 0 bases from V and 2 bases from J, with 14 bases between. The CDR3 has 16 residues. CDR1 is LGHNA and CDR2 is YSLEER in the germline V gene. The CDR3, as DNA: TGCGCCAGCAGCCAAGAGTCTAGAGGGGAACCCTACGAGCAGTACTTC. This gives the protein CASSQESRGEPYEQYF.

This chain links TRBV10-3 with TRBJ2-7, with D possibly being TRBD1 (5 bases). Trimming shortened V by 0 bases and J by 2 bases, and 8 bases separated the two germline ends. This CDR3 is built from 14 residues. Germline V gene data show CDR1 as ENHRY and CDR2 as SYGVKD. This CDR3 is CAISESTATYEQYF. The CDR3 DNA reads as TGTGCCATCAGTGAGTCGACAGCCACCTACGAGCAGTACTTC.

Details on this clone: The same CDR3 also results from other DNA sequences found in this sample. V usage is TRBV5-4 and J usage is TRBJ2-3, with D hard to call. The germline V gene has CDR1 SGHNT and CDR2 YYREEE (reference sequence). The CDR3 is 13 amino acids. Trimming cost V 0 bases and J 3 bases, with 5 bases left between them. CDR3 nucleotides: TGTGCCAGCAGCTTGGAAGGGACAGATACGCAGTATTTT. Amino acids: CASSLEGTDTQYF.

In the case of this clone: Other nucleotide sequences from this sample produce the same CDR3. V and J are TRBV19 and TRBJ2-3; D might be TRBD2 (5 bases). V gave up 5 bases and J gave up 1 base, with 7 bases separating them. Germline V gives CDR1 LNHDA, CDR2 SQIVND (reference sequence). The CDR3 consists of 13 residues. CDR3 residues: CASSAGGTDTQYF. The CDR3 DNA sequence: TGTGCCAGTAGTGCCGGGGGCACAGATACGCAGTATTTT.